The 3 T cell receptor beta chains listed next were all sequenced from one sample in a study of T-cell memory formation after mild COVID-19. TCRdb ran MiXCR on the 5' RACE reads and lists one entry per CDR3 protein. The table lists 450,000 to 650,000 distinct CDR3 sequences, roughly 22% of them singletons. Sequencing input: PBMCs or a T cell subset sorted from them (not recorded which). The receptors come from an adult woman who had mild COVID-19 (a few samples of this study predate the infection). Cell type and time point are not known.

The chain combines TRBV3-1 with TRBJ2-5; D may be TRBD1 (6 bases). Germline V gene lookup returns CDR1 LGHDT and CDR2 YNNKEL (reference sequence). The germline V and J ends were trimmed by 4 bases and 1 base, with 13 bases remaining between them. The CDR3 has 15 amino acids. The CDR3 DNA reads as TGTGCCAGCAGCCTCATCGGGACACTCCAAGAGACCCAGTACTTC. Translating it yields CASSLIGTLQETQYF.

This clonotype was observed a few times. The V and J genes are TRBV5-1 and TRBJ1-1; D is uncertain. The germline V gene has CDR1 SGHRS and CDR2 YFSETQ. V was cut by 4 bases and J by 3 bases, with 10 bases left in between. The CDR3 runs 13 residues. This CDR3 reads CASSLVSDTEAFF. The CDR3 DNA reads as TGCGCCAGCAGCCTAGTAAGTGACACTGAAGCTTTCTTT.

This chain uses TRBV10-3 with TRBJ2-7; D gene uncertain. The CDR3 runs to 11 residues. In germline, CDR1 is ENHRY, CDR2 SYGVKD. Between the trimmed V and J ends, which lost 0 bases and 5 bases, there was a span of 2 bases. The CDR3 DNA follows: TGTGCCATCAGTGAGTCACACGAGCAGTACTTC. Amino acid sequence: CAISESHEQYF.